What follows is one TCR beta chain and its context. The data belong to a study of PD-1 blockade in classical Hodgkin lymphoma. Trimming stripped 4 bases from V and 1 base from J, with 12 bases between. Germline V gives CDR1 SQVTM, CDR2 ANQGSEA. The CDR3 consists of 14 residues. Some clones are missing from TCRdb's copy, which holds only in-frame ones; the method was immunoSEQ multiplex PCR. The repertoire consists of around 92,000 clones, with under 85% occurring once and the leading ten covering about a sixth. The time point was: cycle 4 day 1 (C4D1), after less than 7 weeks of nivolumab. Following autologous stem cell transplantation, relapse occurred in every patient, and exposure to brentuximab vedotin varied.

Sample: peripheral blood mononuclear cells (PBMCs), taken before the fourth cycle of nivolumab. This sequence was found in a human donor with classical Hodgkin lymphoma. The J gene is TRBJ2-3, the V gene TRBV29-1; D remains unclear. CDR3 in amino acids: CSVARLSRTDTQYF. As DNA, the CDR3 is TGCAGCGTTGCCAGGTTAAGCCGCACAGATACGCAGTATTTT.